This T cell receptor (beta chain) was identified in a study of regulatory T cells in long-lasting Graves disease. Construction of the TCR beta libraries employed iRepertoire HTBI primers in conjunction with Arm-PCR of CDR3 regions. From the multiplex PCR reads, TCRdb called clonotypes with MiXCR, one entry per CDR3 protein. The sample contains about 420,000 distinct CDR3 sequences, less than 20% of which appear only once. This clonotype has just a few counts. What it recognizes is unknown. Study results and limitations: Favored usage of TRBV28, TRBJ1-2 and TRBJ2-5 was recorded in persistent disease.

The sample's time point: newly diagnosed GD, antithyroid drugs for less than 3 months. There was RNA extracted from PBMCs, and the TCR library was made from it. This CDR3 contains 17 residues. The ends were cut back, 6 bases at V and 0 bases at J, with 20 bases in the middle. Germline V gene data show CDR1 as MDHEN and CDR2 as SYDVKM. A further study also used this sample, focusing on T cells in Graves' hyperthyroidism and ophthalmopathy. That paper notes: Each diagnosis was grounded in clinical symptoms, serum thyroxine and TRAb, thyroid ultrasound, and orbital computed tomography. Separation of ophthalmopathy from stable hyperthyroidism was achieved by a 13 V-J model.

The V and J genes are TRBV28 and TRBJ1-2, with D possibly matching TRBD1 (5 bases). The specimen was peripheral blood mononuclear cells (PBMCs), collected at new diagnosis, from a patient treated with antithyroid drugs. The clonotype was recovered from a young woman with Graves disease. The chain's CDR3 is CASSRPRDLFPNYGYTF. Written as DNA, the CDR3 is TGTGCCAGCAGCCGACCCCGGGACTTATTCCCTAACTATGGCTACACCTTC.